The sequence of this TCR beta chain was determined in a study of CD8+ T cells in alopecia areata. Study-level results: Expanded CD8+ clones among the top 100, as well as scalp clonality, were significantly decreased by tofacitinib.

Described treatment: oral pan-JAK inhibitor, 5-10 mg twice daily. V was cut by 5 bases and J by 4 bases, with 16 bases left in between. Germline lookup yields CDR1 LNHDA and CDR2 SQIVND (reference sequence). This CDR3 has 15 amino acids. With regard to this clone: Its antigen remains unidentified.

Reverse transcription of extracted RNA yielded cDNA, which provided the sequencing template. Measured with immunoSEQ multiplex PCR; TCRdb has only the in-frame clones, and not every one. The sample contains 200,000 or so clones, around two fifths of which appear only once. Specimen: CD4+ T cells sorted from blood, collected at roughly week 30, from a patient treated with tofacitinib. This receptor was obtained from a human donor with alopecia areata. The rearrangement joins TRBV19 to TRBJ2-3; a possible D gene is TRBD1 (6 bases). DNA for the CDR3: TGTGCCAGTAGTCGGAAGACAGGTCTGGCAGATACGCAGTATTTT. Translating gives CASSRKTGLADTQYF.